This T cell receptor beta chain is from a study of shared clonotypes between healthy human individuals. Concerning this clone itself: Its antigen is unidentified.

Broader study findings: It was the non-shared clonotypes that had lower generation probabilities than clonotypes shared by all four donors.

Sequencing used immunoSEQ multiplex PCR; TCRdb keeps in-frame clones, though not all of them. This sample yields about 2.4 million clones, of which 93% are seen a single time; about 0.34% belongs to the top ten. The sample consisted of naive CD4+ T cells from PBMCs. Subset in this sample: CD45RA+ positively selected. This receptor was obtained from a man aged 18-30 years in good health. Some clones in this sample may be carry-over from other donors' samples.

The CDR3 DNA reads TGCGCCAGCAGCCGCTTGTATGCGGGGGAGAACTATGGCTACACCTTC. Translated, it gives CASSRLYAGENYGYTF. The V and J genes are TRBV4-1 and TRBJ1-2; D possibly corresponds to TRBD1 (5 bases). This CDR3 spans 16 amino acids. Germline V lookup: CDR1 MGHRA, CDR2 YSYEKL. V was clipped by 4 bases and J by 2 bases, with 17 bases between them.